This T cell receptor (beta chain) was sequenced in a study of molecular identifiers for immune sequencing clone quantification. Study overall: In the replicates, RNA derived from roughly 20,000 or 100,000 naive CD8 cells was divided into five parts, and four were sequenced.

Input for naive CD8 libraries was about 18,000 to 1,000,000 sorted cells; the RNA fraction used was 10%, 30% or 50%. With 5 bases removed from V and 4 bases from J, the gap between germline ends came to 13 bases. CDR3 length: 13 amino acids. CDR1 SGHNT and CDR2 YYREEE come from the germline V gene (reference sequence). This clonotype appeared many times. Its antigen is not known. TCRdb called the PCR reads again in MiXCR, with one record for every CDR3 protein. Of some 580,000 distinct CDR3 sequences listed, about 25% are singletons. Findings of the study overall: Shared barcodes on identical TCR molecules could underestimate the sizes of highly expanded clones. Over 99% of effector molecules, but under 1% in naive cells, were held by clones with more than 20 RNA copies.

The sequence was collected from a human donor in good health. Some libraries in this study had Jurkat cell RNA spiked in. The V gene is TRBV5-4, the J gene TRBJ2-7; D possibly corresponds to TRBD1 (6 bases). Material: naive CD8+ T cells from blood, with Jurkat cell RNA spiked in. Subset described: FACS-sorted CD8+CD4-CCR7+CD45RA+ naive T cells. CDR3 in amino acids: CASSQQGWYEQYF. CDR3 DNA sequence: TGTGCCAGCAGTCAACAGGGATGGTACGAGCAGTACTTC.